This T cell receptor beta chain was captured in a study of blood T cell repertoires in COVID-19. J gave up 4 bases and V 5 bases, and 9 bases lay outside the gene matches. This CDR3 has 15 amino acids. Germline V CDR1 and CDR2: SGHDN, FVKESK. Authors' methods: Reference gene primer amplification gave estimated nucleated cell counts. The protocol was immunoSEQ multiplex PCR, while the TCRdb copy is restricted to in-frame clones and leaves out a portion. V and J calls and clone size follow that table, whereas D and trimming were derived from the DNA. The repertoire holds 300,000 or so clones, with around nine tenths as singletons.

The genes are TRBV14 and TRBJ1-2; 8 bases map to TRBD1. The specimen was PBMCs or T cells enriched from blood (not recorded which). The receptor was isolated from a woman under 40 who had recovered from COVID-19. CDR3 coding DNA: TGTGCCAGCAGCTTTAAGGGACAGGAGCCCTATGGCTACACCTTC. Translated: CASSFKGQEPYGYTF.